These 9 T cell receptor beta chains originate from one sample sequenced in a study of memory CD8 T cells in hepatitis C reinfection. Sample time point: peak reinfection, 3 to 8 weeks after reinfection detection. TCR sequencing was done directly ex vivo on sorted cells, without expansion in vitro. Sequencing used immunoSEQ multiplex PCR; TCRdb keeps in-frame clones, though not all of them. Of 35,000 to 50,000 clones detected, around 89% appear once; the ten largest clones hold more than 0.95%. Sample: naive CD8+ T cells sorted from blood. The receptor source for this set is a man in his late teens or twenties with hepatitis C virus infection.

This chain connects TRBV5-4 to TRBJ2-3; possibly TRBD2 for D (6 bases). Germline assignment: CDR1 SGHNT and CDR2 YYREEE (reference sequence). V lost 3 bases, J lost 0 bases, and 11 bases lay in between. This CDR3 comprises 15 residues. CDR3 sequence (DNA): TGTGCCAGCAGCTCGGGACTTACAAGCACAGATACGCAGTATTTT. Residues: CASSSGLTSTDTQYF.

This chain uses TRBV5-6 with TRBJ2-3; D might be TRBD2 (6 bases). The V end lost 6 bases, the J end lost 8 bases, and 28 bases lay between the germline ends. The CDR3 spans 17 residues. CDR1 is SGHDT and CDR2 is YYEEEE in the germline V gene. The CDR3 spells CASTPRWGDLPVGTQYF. The CDR3 coding sequence is TGTGCCAGCACCCCGAGGTGGGGGGACCTTCCCGTGGGTACGCAGTATTTT.

The chain combines TRBV10-1 with TRBJ2-7, with D possibly being TRBD1 (5 bases). The CDR3 has 14 amino acids. The V end was cut by 6 bases, the J end by 3 bases, with 15 bases between. From germline, CDR1 is WNHNN and CDR2 SYGVQD (reference sequence). CDR3 amino acids: CASRGGKGLYEQYV. The CDR3, as DNA: TGCGCCAGCAGGGGCGGTAAGGGGCTCTACGAGCAGTACGTC.

This rearrangement joins TRBV5-6 to TRBJ2-1, with D possibly being TRBD1 (5 bases). Deletions cut 5 bases from V and 0 bases from J, with 24 bases between. CDR1 and CDR2 (germline): SGHDT, YYEEEE. The CDR3 extends over 19 amino acids. The CDR3 is CASRSPLGGQGASYNEQFF. The DNA for the CDR3 is TGTGCCAGCAGGTCCCCCCTAGGTGGGCAGGGCGCCTCCTACAATGAGCAGTTCTTC.

This clone showed up just a few times. This chain connects TRBV2 to TRBJ2-5; 10 nucleotides line up with TRBD2. The J segment lost 3 bases and the V segment lost 8 bases, leaving 9 bases of the junction unmatched. Looked up from germline, CDR1 is SNHLY and CDR2 is FYNNEI. This CDR3 contains 15 residues. The CDR3 region is CASGREGLAEETQYF. The DNA for the CDR3 is TGTGCCAGCGGCCGCGAAGGACTAGCGGAAGAGACCCAGTACTTC.

This clone has just one count. The gene calls are TRBV11-2 and TRBJ2-5; perhaps TRBD2 as D (6 bases). Gene TRBJ2-7 matches the end of the DNA better, so the J call may be wrong. Germline assignment: CDR1 SGHAT and CDR2 FQNNGV. CDR3 size: 15 residues. CDR3 sequence (DNA): TGTGCCAGCAGCTTAGTGCGGGGCGAACCCTACGAGCAGTACTTC. It codes for CASSLVRGEPYEQYF.

Only a few counts were recorded for this clone. This chain joins TRBV27 and TRBJ2-5, with D maybe TRBD2 (8 bases). Trimming took off 8 bases at V and 5 bases at J, with 21 bases between the two ends. CDR3 length: 15 residues. CDR1 is MNHEY and CDR2 is SMNVEV in the germline V gene (reference sequence). The CDR3 here is CASSSGGTESETQYF. DNA for the CDR3: TGTGCCAGCTCCTCGGGAGGGACAGAGTCCGAGACCCAGTACTTC.

The chain carries TRBV6-1 and TRBJ1-1; no clear D gene. The CDR3 loop spans 13 amino acids. CDR1 is MNHNS, CDR2 SASEGT, per germline. The ends were cut back, 3 bases at V and 0 bases at J, with 5 bases in the middle. CDR3 DNA: TGTGCCAGCAGTGAGCCAGTGAACACTGAAGCTTTCTTT. Protein product: CASSEPVNTEAFF.

The gene calls are TRBV15 and TRBJ2-1; D is unresolved. The CDR3 contains 12 residues. The germline V gene has CDR1 LNHNV and CDR2 YYDKDF (reference sequence). V was trimmed by 4 bases and J by 6 bases, leaving 7 bases between them. CDR3 coding DNA: TGTGCCACCAGCATAGACTCCAATGAGCAGTTCTTC. It translates to CATSIDSNEQFF.